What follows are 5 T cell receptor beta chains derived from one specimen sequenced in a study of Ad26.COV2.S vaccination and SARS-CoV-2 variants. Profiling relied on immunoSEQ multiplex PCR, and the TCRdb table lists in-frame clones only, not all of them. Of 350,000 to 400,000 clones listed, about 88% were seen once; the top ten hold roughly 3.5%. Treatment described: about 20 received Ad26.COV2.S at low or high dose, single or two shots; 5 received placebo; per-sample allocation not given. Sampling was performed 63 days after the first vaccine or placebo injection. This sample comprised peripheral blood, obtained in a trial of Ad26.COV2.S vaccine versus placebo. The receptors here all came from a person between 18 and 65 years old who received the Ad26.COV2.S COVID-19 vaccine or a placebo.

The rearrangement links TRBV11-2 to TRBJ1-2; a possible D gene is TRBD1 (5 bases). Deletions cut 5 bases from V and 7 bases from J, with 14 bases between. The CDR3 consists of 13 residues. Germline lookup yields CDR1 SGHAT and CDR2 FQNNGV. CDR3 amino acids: CASSQSGTFGYTF. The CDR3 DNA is TGTGCCAGCAGCCAAAGTGGGACTTTTGGCTACACCTTC.

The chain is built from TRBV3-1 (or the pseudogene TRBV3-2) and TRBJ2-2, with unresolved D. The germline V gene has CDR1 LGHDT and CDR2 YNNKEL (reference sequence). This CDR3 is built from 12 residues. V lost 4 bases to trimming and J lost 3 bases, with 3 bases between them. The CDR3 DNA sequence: TGTGCCAGCAGCCCCGACACCGGGGAGCTGTTTTTT. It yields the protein CASSPDTGELFF.

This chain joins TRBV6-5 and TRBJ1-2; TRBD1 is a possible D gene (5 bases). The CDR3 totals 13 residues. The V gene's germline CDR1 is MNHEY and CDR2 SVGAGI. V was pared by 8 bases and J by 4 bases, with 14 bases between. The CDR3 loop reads CASRTTGLYGYTF. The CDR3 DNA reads TGTGCCAGCCGAACCACGGGGCTCTATGGCTACACCTTC.

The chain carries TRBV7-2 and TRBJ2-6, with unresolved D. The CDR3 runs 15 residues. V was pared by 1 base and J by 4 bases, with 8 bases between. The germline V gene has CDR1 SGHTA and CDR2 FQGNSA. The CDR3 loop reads CASSLDLAGANVLTF. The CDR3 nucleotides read TGTGCCAGCAGCTTAGACTTGGCCGGGGCCAACGTCCTGACTTTC.

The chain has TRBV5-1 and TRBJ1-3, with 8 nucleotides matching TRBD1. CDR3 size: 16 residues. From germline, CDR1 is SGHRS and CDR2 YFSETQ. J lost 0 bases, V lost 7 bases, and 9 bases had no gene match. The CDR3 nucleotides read TGCGCCAGCGGATCGGGACAGGATATCTCTGGAAACACCATATATTTT. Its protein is CASGSGQDISGNTIYF.